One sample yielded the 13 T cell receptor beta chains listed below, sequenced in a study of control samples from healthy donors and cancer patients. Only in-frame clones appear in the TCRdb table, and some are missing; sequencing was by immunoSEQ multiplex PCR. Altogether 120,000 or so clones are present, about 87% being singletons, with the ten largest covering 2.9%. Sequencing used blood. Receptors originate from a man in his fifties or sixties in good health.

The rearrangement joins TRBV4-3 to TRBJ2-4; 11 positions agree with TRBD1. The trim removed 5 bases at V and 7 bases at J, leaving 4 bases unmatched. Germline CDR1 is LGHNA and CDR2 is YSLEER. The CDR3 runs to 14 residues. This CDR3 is CASSGQGAGNIQYF. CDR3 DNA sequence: TGCGCCAGCAGCGGACAGGGGGCGGGGAACATTCAGTACTTC.

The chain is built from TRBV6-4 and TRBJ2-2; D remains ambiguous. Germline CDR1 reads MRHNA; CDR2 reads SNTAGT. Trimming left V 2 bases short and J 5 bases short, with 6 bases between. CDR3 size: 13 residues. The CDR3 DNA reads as TGTGCCAGCAGTGACAGGGAAACCGGGGAGCTGTTTTTT. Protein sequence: CASSDRETGELFF.

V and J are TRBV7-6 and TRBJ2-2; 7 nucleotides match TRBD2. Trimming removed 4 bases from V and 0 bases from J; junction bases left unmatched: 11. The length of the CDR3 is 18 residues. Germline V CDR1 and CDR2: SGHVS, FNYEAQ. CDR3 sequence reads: CASSSPGGRRSNTGELFF. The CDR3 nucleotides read TGTGCCAGCAGCTCCCCGGGGGGACGAAGGTCGAACACCGGGGAGCTGTTTTTT.

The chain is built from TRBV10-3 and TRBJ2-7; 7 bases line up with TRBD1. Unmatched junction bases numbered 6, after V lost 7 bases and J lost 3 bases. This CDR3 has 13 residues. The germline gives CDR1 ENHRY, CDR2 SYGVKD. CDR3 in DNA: TGTGCCATCACCCGGGACAGAAACTACGAGCAGTACTTC. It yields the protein CAITRDRNYEQYF.

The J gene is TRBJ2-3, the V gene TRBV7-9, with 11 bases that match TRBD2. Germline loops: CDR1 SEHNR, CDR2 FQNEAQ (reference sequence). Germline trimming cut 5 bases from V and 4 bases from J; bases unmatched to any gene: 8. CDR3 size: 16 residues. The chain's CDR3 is CASSPSGGLGPDTQYF. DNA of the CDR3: TGTGCCAGCAGCCCTAGCGGGGGGCTTGGGCCAGATACGCAGTATTTT.

The CDR3 DNA reads as TGTGCCAGCAGCTTGACAGCGGCCAACTCTGGAAACACCATATATTTT. This sequence encodes CASSLTAANSGNTIYF. V and J are TRBV28 and TRBJ1-3; a weak D match, TRBD1 (5 bases). Trimming cost V 6 bases and J 0 bases, with 15 bases left between them. CDR1 is MDHEN, CDR2 SYDVKM, per germline. CDR3 length: 16 residues.

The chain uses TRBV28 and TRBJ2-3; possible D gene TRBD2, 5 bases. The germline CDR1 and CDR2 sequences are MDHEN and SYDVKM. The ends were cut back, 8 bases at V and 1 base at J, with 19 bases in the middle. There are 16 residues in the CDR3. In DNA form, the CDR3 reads TGTGCCAGCCCCCCCGGGGTCCGAGGTGGCACAGATACGCAGTATTTT. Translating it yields CASPPGVRGGTDTQYF.

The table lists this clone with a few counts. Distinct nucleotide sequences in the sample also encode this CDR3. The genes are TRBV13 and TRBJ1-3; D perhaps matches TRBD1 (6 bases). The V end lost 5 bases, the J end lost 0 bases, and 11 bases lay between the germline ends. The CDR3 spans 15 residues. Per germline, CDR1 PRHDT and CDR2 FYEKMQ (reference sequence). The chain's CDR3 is CASSQGRPSGNTIYF. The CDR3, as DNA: TGTGCCAGCAGCCAGGGGCGCCCCTCTGGAAACACCATATATTTT.

The CDR3 spells CASSYERSEAFF. In DNA, the CDR3 is TGTGCCAGCAGTTACGAACGGAGTGAAGCTTTCTTT. This chain joins TRBV6-6 and TRBJ1-1, with unresolved D. The germline CDR1 and CDR2 sequences are MNHNY and SVGAGI (reference sequence). CDR3 length: 12 amino acids. V was cut by 2 bases and J by 7 bases, with 8 bases left in between.

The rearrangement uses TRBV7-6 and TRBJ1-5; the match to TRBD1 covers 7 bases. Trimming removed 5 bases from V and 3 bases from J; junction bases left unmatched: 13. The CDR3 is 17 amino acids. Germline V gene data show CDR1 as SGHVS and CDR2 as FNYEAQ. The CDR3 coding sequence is TGTGCCAGCAGCCTGGCTTACAGGGGCCGATTCAATCAGCCCCAGCATTTT. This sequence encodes CASSLAYRGRFNQPQHF.

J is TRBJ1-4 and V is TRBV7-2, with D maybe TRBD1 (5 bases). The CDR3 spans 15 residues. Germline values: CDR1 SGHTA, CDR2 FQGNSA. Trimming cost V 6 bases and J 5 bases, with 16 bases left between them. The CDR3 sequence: CASSSQGLPNEKLFF. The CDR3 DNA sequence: TGTGCCAGCAGTTCGCAGGGCCTCCCGAATGAAAAACTGTTTTTT.

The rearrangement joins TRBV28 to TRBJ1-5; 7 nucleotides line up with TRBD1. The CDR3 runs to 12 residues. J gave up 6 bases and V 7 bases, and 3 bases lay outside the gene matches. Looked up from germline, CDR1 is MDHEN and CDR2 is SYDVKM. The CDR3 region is CASKPGGQPQHF. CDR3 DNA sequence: TGTGCCAGCAAACCAGGGGGTCAGCCCCAGCATTTT. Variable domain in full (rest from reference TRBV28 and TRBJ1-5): DVKVTQSSRYLVKRTGEKVFLECVQDMDHENMFWYRQDPGLGLRLIYFSYDVKMKEKGDIPEGYSVSREKKERFSLILESASTNQTSMYLCASKPGGQPQHFGDGTRLSIL.

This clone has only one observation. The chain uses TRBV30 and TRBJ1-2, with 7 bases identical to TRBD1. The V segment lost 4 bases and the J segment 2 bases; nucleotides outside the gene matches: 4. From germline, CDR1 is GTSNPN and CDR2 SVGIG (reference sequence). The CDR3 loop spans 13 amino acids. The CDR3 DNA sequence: TGTGCCTGGAAACAGGGGCGGAACTATGGCTACACCTTC. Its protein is CAWKQGRNYGYTF.